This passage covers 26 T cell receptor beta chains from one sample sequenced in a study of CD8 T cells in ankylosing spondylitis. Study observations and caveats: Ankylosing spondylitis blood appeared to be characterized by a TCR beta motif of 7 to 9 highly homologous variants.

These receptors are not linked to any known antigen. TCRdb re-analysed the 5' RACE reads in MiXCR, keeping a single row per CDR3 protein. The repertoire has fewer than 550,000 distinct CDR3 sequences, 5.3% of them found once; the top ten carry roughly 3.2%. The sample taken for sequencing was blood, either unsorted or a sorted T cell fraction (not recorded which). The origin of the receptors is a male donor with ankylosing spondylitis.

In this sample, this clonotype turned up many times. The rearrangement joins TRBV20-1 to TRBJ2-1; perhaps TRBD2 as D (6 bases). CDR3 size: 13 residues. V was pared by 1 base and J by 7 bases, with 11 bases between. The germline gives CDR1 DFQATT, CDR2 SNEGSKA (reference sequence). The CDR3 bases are TGCAGTGCTAGAGGACTAGTCCGGAATGAGCAGTTCTTC. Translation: CSARGLVRNEQFF.

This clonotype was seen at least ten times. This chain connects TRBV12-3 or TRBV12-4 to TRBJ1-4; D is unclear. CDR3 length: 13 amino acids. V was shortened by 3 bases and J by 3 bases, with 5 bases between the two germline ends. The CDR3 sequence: CASSFWSNEKLFF. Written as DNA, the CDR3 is TGTGCCAGCAGTTTCTGGTCTAATGAAAAACTGTTTTTT.

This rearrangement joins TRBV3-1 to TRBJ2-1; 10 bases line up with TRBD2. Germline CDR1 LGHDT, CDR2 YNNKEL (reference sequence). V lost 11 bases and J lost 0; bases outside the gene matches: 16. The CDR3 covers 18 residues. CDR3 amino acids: CACSQDLAGANSYNEQFF. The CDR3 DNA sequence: TGTGCCTGCTCCCAAGACCTAGCGGGGGCCAACTCCTACAATGAGCAGTTCTTC.

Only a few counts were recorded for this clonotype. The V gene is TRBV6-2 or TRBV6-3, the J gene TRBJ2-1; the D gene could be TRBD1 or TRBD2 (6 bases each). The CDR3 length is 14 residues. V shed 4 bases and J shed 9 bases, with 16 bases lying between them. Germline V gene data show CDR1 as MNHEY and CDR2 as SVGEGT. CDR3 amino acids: CASSLRREGGEQFF. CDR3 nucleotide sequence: TGTGCCAGCAGTTTACGGCGGGAAGGGGGTGAGCAGTTCTTC.

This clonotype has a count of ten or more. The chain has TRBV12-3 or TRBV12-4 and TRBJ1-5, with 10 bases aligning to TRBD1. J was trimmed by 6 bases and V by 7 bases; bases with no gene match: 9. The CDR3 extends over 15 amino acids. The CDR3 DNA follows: TGTGCCAGCAACCTTGGACAGGGGGGACGTCAGCCCCAGCATTTT. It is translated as CASNLGQGGRQPQHF.

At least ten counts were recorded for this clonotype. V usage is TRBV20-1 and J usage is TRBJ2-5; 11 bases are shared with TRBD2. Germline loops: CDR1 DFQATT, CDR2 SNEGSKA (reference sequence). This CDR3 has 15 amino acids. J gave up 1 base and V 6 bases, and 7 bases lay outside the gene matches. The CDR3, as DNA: TGCAGTGCGGCCTCGGGACTAGCGGTCCAAGAGACCCAGTACTTC. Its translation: CSAASGLAVQETQYF.

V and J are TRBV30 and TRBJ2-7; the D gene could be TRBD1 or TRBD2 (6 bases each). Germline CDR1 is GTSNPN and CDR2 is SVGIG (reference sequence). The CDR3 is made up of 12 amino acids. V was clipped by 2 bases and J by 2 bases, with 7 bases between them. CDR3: CAWSRGAYEQYF. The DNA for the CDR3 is TGTGCCTGGAGTAGGGGGGCCTACGAGCAGTACTTC.

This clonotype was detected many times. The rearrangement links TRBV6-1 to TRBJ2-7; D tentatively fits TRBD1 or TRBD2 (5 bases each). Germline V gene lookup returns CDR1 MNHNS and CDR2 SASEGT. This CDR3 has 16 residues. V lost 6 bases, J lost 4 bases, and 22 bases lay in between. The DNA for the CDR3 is TGTGCCAGCAGACCAGGGCGGGCAGCTACGGCGTACGAGCAGTACTTC. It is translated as CASRPGRAATAYEQYF.

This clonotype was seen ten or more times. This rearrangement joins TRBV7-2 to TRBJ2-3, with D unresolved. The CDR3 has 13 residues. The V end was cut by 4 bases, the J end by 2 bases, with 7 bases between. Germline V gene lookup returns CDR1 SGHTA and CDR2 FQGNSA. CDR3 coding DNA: TGTGCCAGCAGCTACCGGGCCACAGATACGCAGTATTTT. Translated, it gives CASSYRATDTQYF.

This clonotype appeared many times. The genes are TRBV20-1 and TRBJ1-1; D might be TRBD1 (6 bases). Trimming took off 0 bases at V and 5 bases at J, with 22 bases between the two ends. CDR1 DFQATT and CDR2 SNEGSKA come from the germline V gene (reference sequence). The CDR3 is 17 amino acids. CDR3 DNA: TGCAGTGCTAGAGATATGGGATCCCCAGCAGGACAGACTGAAGCTTTCTTT. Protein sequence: CSARDMGSPAGQTEAFF.

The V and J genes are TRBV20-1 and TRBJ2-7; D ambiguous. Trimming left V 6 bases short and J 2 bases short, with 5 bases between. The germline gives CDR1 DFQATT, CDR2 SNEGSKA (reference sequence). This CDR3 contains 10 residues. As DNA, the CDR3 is TGCAGTGCCAAACCCTACGAGCAGTACTTC. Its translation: CSAKPYEQYF.

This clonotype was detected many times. The CDR3 nucleotides are TGTGCCAGCTCAGGCCCGGGACTAGCGGGACAAGAGACCCAGTACTTC. Its translation is CASSGPGLAGQETQYF. V usage is TRBV18 and J usage is TRBJ2-5, with 13 bases aligning to TRBD2. The V gene end was trimmed by 5 bases and the J gene end by 2 bases; junction bases not matched to a gene: 5. From germline, CDR1 is KGHSH and CDR2 LQKENI. The CDR3 covers 16 residues.

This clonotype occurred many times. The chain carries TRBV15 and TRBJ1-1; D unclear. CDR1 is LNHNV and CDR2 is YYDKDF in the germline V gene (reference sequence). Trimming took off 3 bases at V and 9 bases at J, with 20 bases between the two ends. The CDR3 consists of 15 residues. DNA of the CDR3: TGTGCCACCAGCAGTCCCGTTGGAGTTGCAACCCAAGCTTTCTTT. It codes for CATSSPVGVATQAFF.

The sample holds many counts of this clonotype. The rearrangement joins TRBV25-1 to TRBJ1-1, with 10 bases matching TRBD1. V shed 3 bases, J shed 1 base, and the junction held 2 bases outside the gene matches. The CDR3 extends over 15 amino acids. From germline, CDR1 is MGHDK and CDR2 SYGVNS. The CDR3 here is CASSDWDRGNTEAFF. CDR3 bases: TGTGCCAGCAGTGATTGGGACAGGGGGAACACTGAAGCTTTCTTT.

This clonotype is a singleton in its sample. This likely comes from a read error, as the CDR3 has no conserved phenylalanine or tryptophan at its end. CDR3 sequence (DNA): TGTGCCAGCAGCTTGGGACAGCTTACCGGGGAGCTGTTTTAT. This encodes CASSLGQLTGELFY. The chain links TRBV7-3 to TRBJ2-2; 7 bases align to TRBD1. CDR1 and CDR2 (germline): SGHTA, FQGTGA. After removal of 3 bases from V and 5 bases from J, the junction contained 3 bases not matched to a gene. This CDR3 has 14 amino acids.

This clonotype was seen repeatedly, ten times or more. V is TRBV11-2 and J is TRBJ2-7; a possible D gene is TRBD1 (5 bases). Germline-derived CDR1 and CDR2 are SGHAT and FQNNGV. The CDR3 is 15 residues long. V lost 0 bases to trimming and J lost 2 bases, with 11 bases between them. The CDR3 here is CASSLDPTATYEQYF. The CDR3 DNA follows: TGTGCCAGCAGCTTAGACCCGACAGCTACCTACGAGCAGTACTTC.

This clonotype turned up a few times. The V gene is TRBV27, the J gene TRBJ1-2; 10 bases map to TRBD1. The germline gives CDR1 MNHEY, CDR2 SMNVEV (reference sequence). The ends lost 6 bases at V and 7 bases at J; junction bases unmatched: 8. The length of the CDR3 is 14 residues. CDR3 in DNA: TGTGCCAGCAGCCTTGGACAGGGGGTTTTTGGCTACACCTTC. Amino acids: CASSLGQGVFGYTF.

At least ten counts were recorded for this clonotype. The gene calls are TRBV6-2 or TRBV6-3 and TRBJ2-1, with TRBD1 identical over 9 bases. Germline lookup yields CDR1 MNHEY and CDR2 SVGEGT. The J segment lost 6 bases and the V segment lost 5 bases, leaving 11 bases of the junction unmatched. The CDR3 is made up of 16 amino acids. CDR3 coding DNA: TGTGCCAGCAGTCGGCGAGGGACAGGGATTATCAATGAGCAGTTCTTC. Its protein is CASSRRGTGIINEQFF.

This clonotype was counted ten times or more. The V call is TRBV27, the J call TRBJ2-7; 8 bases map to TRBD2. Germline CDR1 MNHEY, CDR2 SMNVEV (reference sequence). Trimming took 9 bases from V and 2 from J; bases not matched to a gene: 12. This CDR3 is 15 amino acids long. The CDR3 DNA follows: TGTGCCAGTTTACTTAGCGGGAAATCTCCCTACGAGCAGTACTTC. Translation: CASLLSGKSPYEQYF.

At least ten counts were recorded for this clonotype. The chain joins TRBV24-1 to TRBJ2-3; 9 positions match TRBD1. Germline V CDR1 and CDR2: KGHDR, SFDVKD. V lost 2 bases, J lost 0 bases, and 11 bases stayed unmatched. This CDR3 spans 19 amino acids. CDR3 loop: CATSDWGDRASRSTDTQYF. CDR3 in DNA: TGTGCCACCAGTGATTGGGGGGACAGGGCGTCCAGGAGCACAGATACGCAGTATTTT.

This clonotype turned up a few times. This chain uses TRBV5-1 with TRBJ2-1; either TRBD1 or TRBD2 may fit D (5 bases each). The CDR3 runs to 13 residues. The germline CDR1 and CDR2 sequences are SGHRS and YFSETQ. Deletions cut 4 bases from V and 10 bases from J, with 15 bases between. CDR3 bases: TGCGCCAGCAGCCTCTCCCTGGGGGAAGAGCAGTTCTTC. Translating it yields CASSLSLGEEQFF.

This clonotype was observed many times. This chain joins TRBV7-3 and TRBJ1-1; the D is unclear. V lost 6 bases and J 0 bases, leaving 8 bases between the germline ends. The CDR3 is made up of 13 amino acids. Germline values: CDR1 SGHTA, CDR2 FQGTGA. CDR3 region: CASSWTLNTEAFF. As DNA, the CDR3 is TGTGCCAGCAGTTGGACTCTGAACACTGAAGCTTTCTTT.

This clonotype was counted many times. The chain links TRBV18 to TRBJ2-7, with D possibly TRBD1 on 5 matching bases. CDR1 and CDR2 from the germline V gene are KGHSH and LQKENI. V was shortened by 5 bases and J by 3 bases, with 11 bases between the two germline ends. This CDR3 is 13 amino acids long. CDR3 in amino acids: CASSSRQIYEQYF. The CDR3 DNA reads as TGTGCCAGCTCATCCAGACAGATCTACGAGCAGTACTTC.

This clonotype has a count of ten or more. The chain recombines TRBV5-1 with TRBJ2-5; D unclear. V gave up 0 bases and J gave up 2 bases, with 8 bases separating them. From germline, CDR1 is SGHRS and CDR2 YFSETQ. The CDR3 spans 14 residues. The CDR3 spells CASSLETYQETQYF. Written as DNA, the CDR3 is TGCGCCAGCAGCTTGGAGACATATCAAGAGACCCAGTACTTC.

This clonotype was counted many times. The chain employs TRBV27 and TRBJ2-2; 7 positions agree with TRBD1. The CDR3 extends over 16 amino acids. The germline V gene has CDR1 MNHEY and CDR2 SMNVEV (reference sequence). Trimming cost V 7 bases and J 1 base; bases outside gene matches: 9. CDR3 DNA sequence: TGTGCCAGCACGAGTCCGGGACAGTTGAACACCGGGGAGCTGTTTTTT. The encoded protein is CASTSPGQLNTGELFF.

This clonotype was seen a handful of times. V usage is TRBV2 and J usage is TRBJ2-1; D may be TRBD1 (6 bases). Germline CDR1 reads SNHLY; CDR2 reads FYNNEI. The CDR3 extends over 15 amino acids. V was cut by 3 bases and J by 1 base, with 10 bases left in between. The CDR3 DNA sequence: TGTGCCAGCAGTGAGGGCAGGGGATCCTACAATGAGCAGTTCTTC. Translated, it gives CASSEGRGSYNEQFF.